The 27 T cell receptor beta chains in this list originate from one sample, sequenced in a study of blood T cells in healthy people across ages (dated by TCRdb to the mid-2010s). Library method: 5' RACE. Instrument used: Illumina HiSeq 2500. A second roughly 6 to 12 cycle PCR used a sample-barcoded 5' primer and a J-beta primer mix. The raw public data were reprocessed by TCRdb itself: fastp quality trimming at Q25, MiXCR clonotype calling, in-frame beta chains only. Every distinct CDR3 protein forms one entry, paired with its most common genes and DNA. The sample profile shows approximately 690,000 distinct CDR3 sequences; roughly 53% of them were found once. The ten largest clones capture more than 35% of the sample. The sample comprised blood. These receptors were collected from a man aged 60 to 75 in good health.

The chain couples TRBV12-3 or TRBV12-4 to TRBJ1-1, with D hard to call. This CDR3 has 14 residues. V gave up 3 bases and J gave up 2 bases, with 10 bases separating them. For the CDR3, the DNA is TGTGCCAGCAGTTTCAGCGCGAGAAACACTGAAGCTTTCTTT. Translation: CASSFSARNTEAFF.

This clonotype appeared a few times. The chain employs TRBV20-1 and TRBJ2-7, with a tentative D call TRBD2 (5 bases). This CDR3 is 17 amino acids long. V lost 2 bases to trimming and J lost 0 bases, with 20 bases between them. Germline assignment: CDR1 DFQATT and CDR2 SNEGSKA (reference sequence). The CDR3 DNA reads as TGCAGTGCTAGATCCCCCAGTCCCCGGGGTGCCTCCTACGAGCAGTACTTC. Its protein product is CSARSPSPRGASYEQYF.

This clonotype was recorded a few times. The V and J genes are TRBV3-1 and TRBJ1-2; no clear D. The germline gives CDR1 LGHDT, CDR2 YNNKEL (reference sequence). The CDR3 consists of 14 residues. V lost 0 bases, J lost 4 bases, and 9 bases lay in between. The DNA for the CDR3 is TGTGCCAGCAGCCAAGACCTGGCAGGCTATGGCTACACCTTC. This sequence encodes CASSQDLAGYGYTF.

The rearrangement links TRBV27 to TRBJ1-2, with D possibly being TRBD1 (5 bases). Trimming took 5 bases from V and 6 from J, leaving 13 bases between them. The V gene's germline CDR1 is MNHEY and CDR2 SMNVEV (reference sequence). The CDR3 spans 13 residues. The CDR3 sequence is CASSGDDRNGYTF. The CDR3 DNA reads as TGTGCCAGCAGTGGGGATGACAGAAATGGCTACACCTTC.

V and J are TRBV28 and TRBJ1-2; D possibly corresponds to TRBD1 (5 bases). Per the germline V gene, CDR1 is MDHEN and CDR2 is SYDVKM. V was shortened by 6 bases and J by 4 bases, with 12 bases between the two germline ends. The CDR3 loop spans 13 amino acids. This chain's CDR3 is CASRPRGPYGYTF. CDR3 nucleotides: TGTGCCAGCAGACCACGGGGCCCCTATGGCTACACCTTC.

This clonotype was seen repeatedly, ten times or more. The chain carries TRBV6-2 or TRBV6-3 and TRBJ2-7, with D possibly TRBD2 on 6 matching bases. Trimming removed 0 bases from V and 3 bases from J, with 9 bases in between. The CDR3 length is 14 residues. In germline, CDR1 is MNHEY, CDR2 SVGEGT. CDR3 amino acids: CASSYSVGGYEQYF. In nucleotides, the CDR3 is TGTGCCAGCAGTTACTCGGTGGGGGGCTACGAGCAGTACTTC.

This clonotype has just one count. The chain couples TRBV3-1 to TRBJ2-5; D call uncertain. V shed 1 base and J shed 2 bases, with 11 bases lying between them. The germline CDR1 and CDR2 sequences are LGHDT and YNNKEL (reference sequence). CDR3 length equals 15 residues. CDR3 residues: CASSQGHQFQETQYF. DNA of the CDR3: TGTGCCAGCAGCCAAGGGCACCAGTTTCAAGAGACCCAGTACTTC.

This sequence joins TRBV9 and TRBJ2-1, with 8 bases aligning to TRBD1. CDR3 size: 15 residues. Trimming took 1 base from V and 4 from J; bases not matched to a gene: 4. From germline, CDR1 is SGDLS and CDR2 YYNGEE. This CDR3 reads CASSVTTGGYNEQFF. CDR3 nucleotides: TGTGCCAGCAGCGTAACAACAGGGGGTTACAATGAGCAGTTCTTC.

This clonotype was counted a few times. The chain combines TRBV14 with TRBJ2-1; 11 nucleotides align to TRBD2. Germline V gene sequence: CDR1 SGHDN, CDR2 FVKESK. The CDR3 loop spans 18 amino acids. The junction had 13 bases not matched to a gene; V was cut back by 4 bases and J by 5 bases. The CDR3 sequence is CASSLPLLVAGGHNEQFF. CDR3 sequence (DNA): TGTGCCAGCAGCCTCCCCTTGTTGGTAGCGGGGGGGCACAATGAGCAGTTCTTC.

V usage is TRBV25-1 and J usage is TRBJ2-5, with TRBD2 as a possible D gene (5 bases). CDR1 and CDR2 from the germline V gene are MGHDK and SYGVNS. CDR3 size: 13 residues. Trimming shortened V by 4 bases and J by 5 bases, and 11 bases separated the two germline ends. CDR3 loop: CASSAASRETQYF. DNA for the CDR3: TGTGCCAGCAGTGCGGCTAGCAGGGAGACCCAGTACTTC. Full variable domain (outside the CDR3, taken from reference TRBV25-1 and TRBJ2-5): EADIYQTPRYLVIGTGKKITLECSQTMGHDKMYWYQQDPGMELHLIHYSYGVNSTEKGDLSSESTVSRIRTEHFPLTLESARPSHTSQYLCASSAASRETQYFGPGTRLLVL.

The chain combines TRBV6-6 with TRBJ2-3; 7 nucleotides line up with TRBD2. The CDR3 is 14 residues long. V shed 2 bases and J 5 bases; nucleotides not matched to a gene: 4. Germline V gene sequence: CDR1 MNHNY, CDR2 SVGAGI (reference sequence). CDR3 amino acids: CASSYAAGRDTQYF. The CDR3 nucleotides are TGTGCCAGCAGTTACGCAGCGGGGAGAGATACGCAGTATTTT.

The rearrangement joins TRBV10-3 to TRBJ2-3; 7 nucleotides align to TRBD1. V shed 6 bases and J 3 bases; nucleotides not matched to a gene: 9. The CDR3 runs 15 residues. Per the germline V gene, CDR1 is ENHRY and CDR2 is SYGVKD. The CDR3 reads CAISPRDSVTDTQYF. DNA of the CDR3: TGTGCCATCAGCCCCCGGGACAGCGTTACAGATACGCAGTATTTT.

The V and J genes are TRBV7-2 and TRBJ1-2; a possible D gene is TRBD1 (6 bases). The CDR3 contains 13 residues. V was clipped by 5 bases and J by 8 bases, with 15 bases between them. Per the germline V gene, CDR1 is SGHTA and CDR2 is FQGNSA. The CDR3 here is CASSPGQSKGYTF. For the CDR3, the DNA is TGTGCCAGCAGCCCTGGACAGTCCAAGGGCTACACCTTC. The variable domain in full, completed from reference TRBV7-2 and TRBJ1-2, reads GAGVSQSPSNKVTEKGKDVELRCDPISGHTALYWYRQSLGQGLEFLIYFQGNSAPDKSGLPSDRFSAERTGGSVSTLTIQRTQQEDSAVYLCASSPGQSKGYTFGSGTRLTVV.

The CDR3 coding sequence is TGTGCCAGCTCACCAATGACAGGGGAGTCACTGGGACAGTACTTC. As protein: CASSPMTGESLGQYF. The chain couples TRBV18 to TRBJ2-4, with 8 bases that match TRBD1. Per germline, CDR1 KGHSH and CDR2 LQKENI. CDR3 size: 15 residues. J gave up 13 bases and V 2 bases, and 13 bases lay outside the gene matches.

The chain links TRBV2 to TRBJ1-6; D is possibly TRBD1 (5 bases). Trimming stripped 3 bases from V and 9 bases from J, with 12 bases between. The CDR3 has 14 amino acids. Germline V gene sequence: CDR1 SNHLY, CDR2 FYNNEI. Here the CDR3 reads CASSEGSGRSPLHF. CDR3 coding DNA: TGTGCCAGCAGTGAGGGTTCAGGGCGTTCACCCCTCCACTTT.

The chain's CDR3 is CSARPSQETQYF. In nucleotides, the CDR3 is TGCAGTGCTAGACCCTCTCAAGAGACCCAGTACTTC. The chain is built from TRBV20-1 and TRBJ2-5, with D unresolved. V lost 2 bases and J 2 bases, leaving 6 bases between the germline ends. CDR3 length equals 12 residues. The germline V gene encodes CDR1 DFQATT and CDR2 SNEGSKA (reference sequence).

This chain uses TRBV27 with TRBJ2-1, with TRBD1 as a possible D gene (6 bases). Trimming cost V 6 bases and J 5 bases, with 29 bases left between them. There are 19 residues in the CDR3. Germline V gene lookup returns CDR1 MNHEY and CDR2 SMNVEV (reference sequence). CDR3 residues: CASRRSGARGNEKNNEQFF. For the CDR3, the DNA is TGTGCCAGCAGAAGATCCGGGGCTAGGGGGAACGAGAAAAACAATGAGCAGTTCTTC.

The CDR3, as DNA: TGTGCCAGCAATCCCGGGACAGTGAACACTGAAGCTTTCTTT. It specifies CASNPGTVNTEAFF. V is TRBV6-1 and J is TRBJ1-1; 7 bases are shared with TRBD1. This CDR3 is built from 14 residues. CDR1 and CDR2 (germline): MNHNS, SASEGT. V shed 7 bases, J shed 0 bases, and the junction held 5 bases outside the gene matches.

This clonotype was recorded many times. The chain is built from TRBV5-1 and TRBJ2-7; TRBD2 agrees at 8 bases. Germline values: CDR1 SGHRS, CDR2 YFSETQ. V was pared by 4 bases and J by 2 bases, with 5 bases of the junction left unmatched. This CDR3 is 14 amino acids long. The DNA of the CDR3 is TGCGCCAGCAGCCTAGGCGGGGGGCCCTACGAGCAGTACTTC. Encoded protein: CASSLGGGPYEQYF.

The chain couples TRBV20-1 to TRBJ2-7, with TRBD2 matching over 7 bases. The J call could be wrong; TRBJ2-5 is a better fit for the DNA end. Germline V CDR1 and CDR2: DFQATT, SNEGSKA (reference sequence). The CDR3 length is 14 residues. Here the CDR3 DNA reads TGCAGTGCTAGAGATTGGGGGGGGCAAGAGACCCAGTACTTC. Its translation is CSARDWGGQETQYF.

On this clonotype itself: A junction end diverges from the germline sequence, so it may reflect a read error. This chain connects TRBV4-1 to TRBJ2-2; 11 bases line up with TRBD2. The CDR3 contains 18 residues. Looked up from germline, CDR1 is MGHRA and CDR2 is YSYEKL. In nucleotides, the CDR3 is TGCGCCAGCAGTCCCGTAGCGGGGGGGCCAGTGGACACCGGGGAACTGTTTTTT. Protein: CASSPVAGGPVDTGELFF.

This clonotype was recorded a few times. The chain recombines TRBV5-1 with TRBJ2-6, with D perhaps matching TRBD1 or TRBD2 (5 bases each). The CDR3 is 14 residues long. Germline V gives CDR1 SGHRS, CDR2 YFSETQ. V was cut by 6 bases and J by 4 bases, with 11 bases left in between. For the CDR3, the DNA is TGCGCCAGCAAACCCGGGGCAGGGGCCAACGTCCTGACTTTC. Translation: CASKPGAGANVLTF.

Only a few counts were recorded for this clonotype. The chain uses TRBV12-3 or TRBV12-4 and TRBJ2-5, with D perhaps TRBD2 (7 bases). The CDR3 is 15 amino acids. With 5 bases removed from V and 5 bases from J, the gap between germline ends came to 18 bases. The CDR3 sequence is CASSRRGGGMETQYF. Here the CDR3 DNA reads TGTGCCAGCAGTCGCCGGGGAGGGGGTATGGAGACCCAGTACTTC.

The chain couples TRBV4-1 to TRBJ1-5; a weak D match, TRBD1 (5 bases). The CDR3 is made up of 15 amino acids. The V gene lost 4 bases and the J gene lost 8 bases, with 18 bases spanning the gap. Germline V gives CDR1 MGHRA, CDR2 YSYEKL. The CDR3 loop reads CASSPGRGGNKPQHF. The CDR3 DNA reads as TGCGCCAGCAGCCCAGGGAGGGGCGGGAATAAGCCCCAGCATTTT.

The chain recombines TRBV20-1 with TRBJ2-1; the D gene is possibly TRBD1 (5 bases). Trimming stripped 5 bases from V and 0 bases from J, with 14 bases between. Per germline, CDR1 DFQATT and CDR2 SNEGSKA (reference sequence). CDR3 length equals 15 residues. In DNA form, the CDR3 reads TGCAGTGCTCCGGACATCCCGAGCTCCTACAATGAGCAGTTCTTC. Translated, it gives CSAPDIPSSYNEQFF.

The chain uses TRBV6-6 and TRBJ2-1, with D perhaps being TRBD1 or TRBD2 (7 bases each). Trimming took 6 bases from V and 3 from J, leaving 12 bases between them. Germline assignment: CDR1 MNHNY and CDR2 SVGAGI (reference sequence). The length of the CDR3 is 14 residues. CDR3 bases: TGTGCCAGCAGCGTCAGGGGGGGCTACAATGAGCAGTTCTTC. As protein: CASSVRGGYNEQFF.

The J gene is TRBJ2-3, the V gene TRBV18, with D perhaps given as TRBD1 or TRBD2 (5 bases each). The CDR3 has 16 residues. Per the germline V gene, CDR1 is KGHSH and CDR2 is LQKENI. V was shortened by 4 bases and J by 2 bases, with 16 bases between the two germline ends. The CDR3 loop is CASSRTGRSDTDTQYF. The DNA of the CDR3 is TGTGCCAGCTCACGGACGGGACGGTCGGACACAGATACGCAGTATTTT.